This T cell receptor beta chain was sequenced for a study of blood T cell repertoires in COVID-19 (TCRdb year 2020). Study-level background: Collaborator samples came from the United States, Italy and Spain and covered acute and convalescent phases of COVID-19. Where available, HLA class I and class II types were obtained from metadata supplied by the sample provider rather than from assay-based typing. A freely available public database, intended as a resource for researchers studying the immune response to SARS-CoV-2, is where the repertoires were released. Sample metadata almost always included a de-identified subject ID, COVID-19 status, age in years and sex. Deeply sampled blood TCRbeta repertoires from subjects exposed to, actively infected with, or recovered from COVID-19 were included in the dataset. The material from the prospective study consisted of cDNA or gDNA derived from T cells, B-cell-depleted T cells, or PBMCs. Samples were obtained from the ongoing ImmuneRACE study (first 160 participants) and from 950 to 1,500 subjects provided by 6 global collaborators.

The research as a whole found: The amount of clinical and demographic metadata varied by source and participant and was provided uncurated.

TCRbeta CDR3 regions were amplified from genomic DNA by means of the immunoSEQ Assay, a bias-controlled multiplex PCR. Regarding the original processing steps: Nucleated cell counts per sample were estimated from amplification of reference gene primers within the assay. To quantify the absolute abundance of each unique TCRbeta CDR3 rearrangement, sequence reads were collapsed and filtered. Productive Simpson clonality was computed per sample as the square root of Simpson's diversity index over productive rearrangements. This immuneACCESS table, as held by TCRdb, lists in-frame sequences with V and J called but not all clones. Of the missing ones, under half trace to an unresolved V gene in checked studies; the others have no known cause. V and J calls and clone size are copied from that table; D and trimming were computed from the DNA. This sample holds under 450,000 clones; 75% to 90% were observed only once. Of the sample, under 8.5% falls within the top ten clones.

Notes on this clone: Its cognate antigen has yet to be identified. No per-base quality is available; no much larger clone lies one base away. Other DNA sequences in this specimen translate into the identical CDR3.

From the cysteine up to the phenylalanine, the CDR3 has a length of 15 residues. Just the 45-base CDR3 DNA is kept, in frame starting at base 1. Trimming takes 4 bases off V and 4 bases off J; junction bases not matched to a gene: 9. The germline V gene specifies SGHRS as CDR1 and YFSETQ as CDR2. At one collaborating source in Seattle, patients were enrolled during active infection and were followed longitudinally through the course of disease. Each collaborating institution followed its own protocols to collect whole blood in K2EDTA tubes. For TCRbeta analysis, collaborators shipped samples as frozen whole blood, isolated PBMCs, or DNA extracted from either of those sample types.

Source material: peripheral blood. The receptor chain draws on TRBV5-1 and TRBJ2-7; 9 bases in the junction line up with TRBD1. This TCR was sampled from a woman aged 55-69 years with COVID-19, enrolled during active disease. The CDR3 protein: CASSRPGQGSYEQYF. The nucleotide sequence reads as follows: TGCGCCAGCAGCCGACCGGGACAGGGTAGTTACGAGCAGTACTTC.